A single T cell receptor beta chain is shown here with its context. This clone was seen a single time. Its antigen is unknown. Base qualities are missing; no much larger clone stands one base away. This sample was taken from a study of shared clonotypes between healthy human individuals (dated by TCRdb to the early 2020s). Broadly, across the study: The cohort included three men and a couple of women between 18 and 49 years of age. To increase sequencing depth and limit assay-specific biases, different laboratories used diverse techniques to prepare libraries and sequence TCR repertoires. To estimate repertoire size and how much clonotypes are shared between individuals, the study performed deep sequencing of blood TCR repertoires from a few healthy adults. Each donor's leukapheresis produced roughly between roughly 0.85 and 9.5 billion PBMCs. For each donor, three plates each were used for CD4 naive and CD4 memory, two plates were used for CD8 naive, and one plate was used for CD8 memory.

Healthy HIV-negative adults with no recently reported acute infections or vaccinations were included as donors. Every donor was a Caucasian adult residing in Nashville, Tennessee, USA. CD4+ T cells were enriched through magnetic negative selection, after which naive cells were positively selected on CD45RA and the remaining negative fraction served as the memory subset. After blood collection by leukapheresis, PBMCs were isolated using Ficoll-Histopaque density gradient centrifugation and then cryopreserved in the vapor phase of liquid nitrogen. Purity and quantity of every magnetically sorted T cell population were checked by analytical flow cytometry. Genomic DNA was isolated from every sorted fraction and measured by UV absorbance on a Nanodrop 2000c. General findings and caveats noted by the study authors: About 5% of naive CD4, 3.5% of naive CD8, roughly 2.4% of memory CD4, and around 0.42% of memory CD8 clonotypes were shared across several donors. Based on pairwise subsampling, the degree of clonotype sharing among donors was expected to be affected by sequencing depth. Only blood was sampled, and tissue TCR repertoires likely differ from those in blood. Higher generation probabilities were observed for clonotypes shared by all four sorted-subset donors than for non-shared clonotypes. Because the study included a small number of donors, the genetic and exposure-history diversity represented was limited. Naive subsets generally had larger estimated clonotype richness than memory subsets did. Rarefaction of sorted-subset datasets indicated incomplete sequencing despite the large sequencing depth.

TCR CDR3 regions were amplified from genomic DNA by multiplex PCR using the deep immunoSEQ assay. Extracted genomic DNA from each cell subset was spread evenly across all wells of several immunoSEQ 96-well plates, with each plate serving as a replicate. Each replicate PCR for sorted subsets received around 200 ng genomic DNA, equal to around 32,000 T cell genomes. Purified libraries were measured with a Qubit 3.0 fluorometer, size-checked on a Bioanalyzer 2100, and measured again with the KAPA Library Quantification kit. A separate single-read 150-cycle Illumina NextSeq 550 flow cell was used to sequence each immunoSEQ 96-well plate. In the original analysis: Because the immunoSEQ output included only junctional sequences and no quality scores, the filtering could not be the same as the filtering used for full-length reads. To assign V/J genes and CDR3, sequences were annotated against IMGT germline references using PyIR, a Python wrapper for IgBLAST v1.9. Reads with weak V/J assignments (E-value above 1e-6), missing CDR3, stop codons, out-of-frame junctions, or ambiguous translated residues were removed. V3J clonotypes were defined as sequences sharing the same inferred V gene, J gene, and CDR3 amino acid sequence. To compute the percentage overlap between repertoires, the number of shared unique clonotypes was divided by the size of the smaller repertoire. Repertoire richness was assessed with RTK rarefaction, the Chao1 estimator, and Recon v2.1 estimates of unobserved clonotypes. Generation probabilities were computed with OLGA for all TCRbeta clonotypes obtained by the gDNA method from a handful of donors. As stored in TCRdb, this immuneACCESS dataset retains in-frame rearrangements with V and J assigned. A fraction of the clones does not appear; measured against another copy, unresolved V genes explain less than half of the discrepancy, and the remainder lacks a known reason. Clone size and the V and J calls come from that table; the DNA yielded D and trimming. Across this sample there are 2 million to 2.5 million clones, with under 95% seen only once. 0.35% to 0.45% of the sample lies in the top ten.

Material: naive CD4+ T cells from PBMCs. What this sample's cell subset or site label stands for: CD45RA+ positively selected. This sequence was found in a man younger than 30 in good health. Some clones in this sample may be carry-over from other donors' samples.

CDR3 protein: CASSPDFSNQPQHF. The DNA sequence is TGTGCCAGCAGCCCGGACTTTAGCAATCAGCCCCAGCATTTT. Here the chain combines TRBV28 and TRBJ1-5, with the identity of the D gene unclear. Trimming at the junction amounts to 6 bases on V and 0 bases on J, and the germline ends lie 9 bases apart. Per the germline V gene, MDHEN is the CDR1 and SYDVKM is the CDR2. The CDR3 starts with the cysteine, ends with the phenylalanine, and has 14 residues. The kept DNA is CDR3 alone, 42 bases in frame from the first base.